The 10 T cell receptor beta chains below all came from one sample that was sequenced in a study of blood T cell repertoires in COVID-19. TCRdb's copy holds only in-frame clones and misses some; the assay was immunoSEQ multiplex PCR. Among about 220,000 clones listed, about 87% were seen once. Sequenced material: PBMCs or T cells enriched from blood (not recorded which). Receptor source: a woman in her twenties or thirties who had recovered from COVID-19.

The chain has TRBV7-2 and TRBJ1-1; tentatively, D is TRBD1 (5 bases). CDR3 length equals 15 residues. The germline V gene encodes CDR1 SGHTA and CDR2 FQGNSA. The germline V and J ends were trimmed by 1 base and 3 bases, with 12 bases remaining between them. CDR3 region: CASSLDPGLDTEAFF. CDR3 DNA: TGTGCCAGCAGCTTAGACCCAGGGTTGGACACTGAAGCTTTCTTT.

The chain joins TRBV7-9 to TRBJ1-2; TRBD1 aligns across 7 bases. J lost 8 bases, V lost 2 bases, and 8 bases had no gene match. The length of the CDR3 is 14 residues. CDR1 is SEHNR and CDR2 is FQNEAQ in the germline V gene (reference sequence). CDR3 in DNA: TGTGCCAGCAGCTTAATGGGGACAGTCGTCGGCTACACCTTC. This encodes CASSLMGTVVGYTF.

This chain uses TRBV29-1 with TRBJ2-3; D remains ambiguous. The V gene lost 5 bases and the J gene lost 0 bases, with 3 bases spanning the gap. Germline V gene sequence: CDR1 SQVTM, CDR2 ANQGSEA. CDR3 length equals 11 residues. The CDR3 reads CSVLSTDTQYF. In DNA form, the CDR3 reads TGCAGCGTTCTAAGCACAGATACGCAGTATTTT.

The sample holds one count of this clone. The CDR3 bases are TGCAGCGTTGAATGGGCAGCTGGAAACACCATATATTTT. Residues: CSVEWAAGNTIYF. The V call is TRBV29-1, the J call TRBJ1-3; no firm D call. Trimming stripped 2 bases from V and 2 bases from J, with 7 bases between. The CDR3 covers 13 residues. Looked up from germline, CDR1 is SQVTM and CDR2 is ANQGSEA.

J is TRBJ2-1 and V is TRBV3-1 (or the pseudogene TRBV3-2); 10 nucleotides line up with TRBD2. This CDR3 comprises 12 residues. J gave up 16 bases and V 4 bases, and 7 bases lay outside the gene matches. Germline lookup yields CDR1 LGHDT and CDR2 YNNKEL (reference sequence). The CDR3 spells CASSLSGGLSFF. Written as DNA, the CDR3 is TGTGCCAGCAGCCTTAGCGGGGGGCTTTCATTCTTC.

The chain recombines TRBV4-1 with TRBJ2-2; tentatively, D is TRBD2 (6 bases). The length of the CDR3 is 19 residues. Deletions cut 3 bases from V and 5 bases from J, with 25 bases between. Per germline, CDR1 MGHRA and CDR2 YSYEKL. The CDR3 reads CASSHGVPQRVRRTGELFF. For the CDR3, the DNA is TGCGCCAGCAGCCATGGCGTCCCTCAGCGGGTCCGAAGGACCGGGGAGCTGTTTTTT.

The gene calls are TRBV3-1 (or the pseudogene TRBV3-2) and TRBJ2-3; weak D call: TRBD2 (6 bases). The V end lost 5 bases, the J end lost 1 base, and 13 bases lay between the germline ends. Germline-derived CDR1 and CDR2 are LGHDT and YNNKEL (reference sequence). The CDR3 has 15 amino acids. The CDR3 here is CASSIRGLRTDTQYF. CDR3 DNA sequence: TGTGCCAGCAGCATCCGGGGGTTACGCACAGATACGCAGTATTTT.

This clone occurred once. The V call is TRBV27, the J call TRBJ1-6, with unresolved D. Trimming removed 5 bases at V and 2 bases at J, with 10 bases between. Per germline, CDR1 MNHEY and CDR2 SMNVEV (reference sequence). This CDR3 is built from 15 residues. The CDR3 spells CASSVTPTYNSPLHF. Written as DNA, the CDR3 is TGTGCCAGCAGTGTCACACCGACCTATAATTCACCCCTCCACTTT.

The rearrangement links TRBV5-1 to TRBJ2-7, with D possibly being TRBD1 (6 bases). The CDR3 extends over 14 amino acids. V was pared by 0 bases and J by 3 bases, with 10 bases between. Looked up from germline, CDR1 is SGHRS and CDR2 is YFSETQ. CDR3 residues: CASSLGDRNYEQYF. For the CDR3, the DNA is TGCGCCAGCAGCTTGGGAGACAGGAACTACGAGCAGTACTTC.

The CDR3 is CASSLALVRGTEAFF. The CDR3 DNA reads TGTGCCAGCAGCTTAGCGCTTGTCAGGGGGACTGAAGCTTTCTTT. The chain joins TRBV7-9 to TRBJ1-1; 7 nucleotides agree with TRBD1. The V segment lost 0 bases and the J segment 5 bases; nucleotides outside the gene matches: 6. This CDR3 has 15 residues. Germline CDR1 reads SEHNR; CDR2 reads FQNEAQ (reference sequence).